The following is a T cell receptor beta chain sequence with its context. The specificity of this receptor is unknown. The library was generated by 5' RACE. For each TCR library, 3,500 to 4,000 ng of total RNA was used. cDNA was synthesized with SMARTScribe reverse transcriptase in eight separate reactions per sample. Unique molecular identifiers containing a 6-nucleotide sample barcode were introduced through template switching during cDNA synthesis. Two nested PCRs of approximately 16 and 10 cycles amplified the TCRalpha and TCRbeta cDNA, and bead purification followed each PCR. Before amplification, the cDNA was treated with uracil DNA-glycosylase and purified using the QIAquick PCR purification kit. The second PCR added Illumina TruSeq-compatible adapters along with sample-specific barcodes. TapeStation and Qubit were used to check library quality and concentration, and 4.5 to 6.5 ng of each library was pooled. Sequencing of pooled libraries was carried out on an Illumina HiSeq2500 single-index Rapid Run using 2 x 100 bp reads and custom sequencing primers. For the original study's pipeline: PCR and sequencing errors were corrected by UMI-based consensus assembly using MiGEC version 1.2.6. MiXCR version 2.1.1 was used to carry out V(D)J alignment, clonotype assembly and CDR3 extraction. Normalisation of gene usage, clonotype sharing and MAIT/NKT TCR abundance was achieved by analysing the top 1000, 10 000 and 20 000 clonotypes per sample. Diversity was computed as the inverse Simpson index with the vegan R package after downsampling to 27 000 UMIs. Paired Mann-Whitney U tests on discordant twin pairs were used, with Benjamini-Hochberg multiple-testing correction. Reads reprocessed by TCRdb are summarized as one entry per CDR3 protein sequence, and DNA is absent. These V and J calls derive from TCRdb rather than the authors' analysis. This specimen's table enumerates 90,000 to 110,000 distinct CDR3 sequences. The ten most abundant clones make up roughly an eighth of the sample.

This sample was included in a study of monozygotic twins with inflammatory bowel disease (dated by TCRdb to 2018 to 2020). At the level of the whole study: The full study comprised some 30 monozygotic twin pairs: nine German pairs (four IBD-concordant, five IBD-discordant) and 19 IBD-discordant Danish pairs. Each individual had, on average, about 151 000 unique TCRalpha sequences and 181 000 unique TCRbeta sequences available for analysis. The search for disease-associated traits relied mainly on comparing IBD patients with their genetically identical healthy co-twins within discordant pairs.

The full study reports these points: Because patients were on differing immunosuppressive treatments, the repertoires may have picked up extra background noise and inter-individual variability. No difference in repertoire similarity was observed between concordant and discordant twins, possibly owing to limited statistical power. Compared with healthy twins, IBD patients shared fewer clonotypes with other individuals, and the difference was most pronounced in patients with signs of disease activity. Measured by the inverse Simpson index, TCRbeta repertoire diversity was lower in IBD patients than in their healthy co-twins. The results gave no support for a single strong signal or clonotype linked to IBD. The analysis was unable to tell apart different T cell subtypes.

A roughly 2.6 ml peripheral blood sample was drawn into PAXgene tubes per donor and stored at -80°C. Without T cell sorting, total RNA was isolated from whole blood using the PAXgene blood miRNA kit on an automated QIAcube. Peripheral blood from monozygotic twin pairs concordant or discordant for inflammatory bowel disease was subjected to deep TCRalpha and TCRbeta repertoire profiling with unique molecular barcoding. Smoking habits were recorded for all twin pairs, with individuals classified as current, former or never smokers. The CDR3 sequence holds 20 residues, the cysteine and phenylalanine included. The coding DNA is unavailable. From a lookup of the germline V gene (reference sequence), CDR1 and CDR2 are SGHAT and FQDESV.

The sequence was collected from a human donor with ulcerative colitis or Crohn's disease, or a healthy co-twin of an affected twin (not recorded which). The sequenced material came from blood. The rearranged segments are TRBV11-1 and TRBJ2-1; TCRdb outputs TRBD2, but without DNA this stays unchecked. This receptor has the CDR3 CASSKLAGLAGTYYYNEQFF.